This TCR beta chain is drawn from a study of T cells after yellow fever vaccination. The study's findings and limits: The study noted that FACS-sorted repertoires could contain abundant clonotypes contaminating from the bulk population. In post-booster samples, most primary-vaccination clones reappeared (roughly 96% CD4, around 87% CD8).

At least ten counts were recorded for this clonotype. Its cognate antigen is unknown. CDR3 length equals 14 residues. Germline V gene sequence: CDR1 SGHRS, CDR2 YFSETQ. Trimming stripped 1 base from V and 4 bases from J, with 11 bases between. One entry per CDR3 protein results from TCRdb running MiXCR on the 5' RACE reads. The sample gives approximately 300,000 distinct CDR3 sequences, roughly 8.7% of which show up once; around 17% is in the top ten. The receptor was isolated from a man younger than 35 who received the YFV17D yellow fever vaccine. The sample was PBMCs, taken on the day of the first yellow fever vaccination. J is TRBJ1-2 and V is TRBV5-1; D ambiguous. The chain's CDR3 is CASSLLGNSYGYTF. The CDR3 DNA is TGCGCCAGCAGCTTGTTGGGGAACAGCTATGGCTACACCTTC.